Reported below is one T cell receptor (beta chain). Its specificity is not known. With 60 Vbeta and 13 Jbeta primers, the PCR was carried out. Sequencing used immunoSEQ multiplex PCR; TCRdb keeps in-frame clones, though not all of them. The data hold under 200,000 clones, with about three quarters observed a single time. This sample is drawn from a study of cytomegalovirus exposure and HLA in healthy donors. Findings of the study overall: TCR beta V- and J-gene trimming, according to a later analysis, was linked to a missense DCLRE1C variant. Common viral pathogens seemed to be connected with several of the most significant clusters, according to a later analysis.

Germline V gene lookup returns CDR1 MDHEN and CDR2 SYDVKM. This CDR3 comprises 14 residues. V was clipped by 0 bases and J by 4 bases, with 7 bases between them. The receptor comes from a woman in her forties or fifties in good health and CMV-seropositive. The chain carries TRBV28 and TRBJ1-3; D not resolved. The sequencing input was PBMCs. The CDR3 DNA reads as TGTGCCAGCAGTTTATGGGAGGCCGGAAACACCATATATTTT. It is translated as CASSLWEAGNTIYF.